These 17 T cell receptor beta chains were all obtained from the same sample, sequenced in a study of cytomegalovirus exposure and HLA in healthy donors. PCR involved 60 Vbeta and 13 Jbeta primers. Data came from immunoSEQ multiplex PCR; TCRdb stores just in-frame clones and leaves some out. The repertoire holds about 110,000 clones, with around 88% as singletons. The material sequenced was PBMCs. The receptors stem from a man in his forties in good health and CMV-seronegative.

This rearrangement joins TRBV7-6 to TRBJ1-3, with a weak D call TRBD1 (5 bases). The length of the CDR3 is 16 residues. Trimming removed 4 bases from V and 0 bases from J, with 13 bases in between. CDR1 and CDR2 from the germline V gene are SGHVS and FNYEAQ. CDR3 DNA: TGTGCCAGCAGCTCAGGACACCGGAGCTCTGGAAACACCATATATTTT. This codes for CASSSGHRSSGNTIYF.

V and J are TRBV18 and TRBJ1-1, with D possibly being TRBD1 (5 bases). The CDR3 length is 13 residues. Trimming shortened V by 6 bases and J by 5 bases, and 13 bases separated the two germline ends. CDR1 and CDR2 (germline): KGHSH, LQKENI. CDR3 protein: CASSLTGETEAFF. Written as DNA, the CDR3 is TGTGCCAGCTCCTTAACGGGGGAAACTGAAGCTTTCTTT.

The chain employs TRBV5-1 and TRBJ1-1, with D possibly being TRBD1 (6 bases). CDR3 length: 15 amino acids. Per germline, CDR1 SGHRS and CDR2 YFSETQ. V lost 0 bases and J 10 bases, leaving 19 bases between the germline ends. CDR3 residues: CASSLAGQTVQGAFF. CDR3 in DNA: TGCGCCAGCAGCTTGGCGGGACAAACAGTTCAGGGAGCTTTCTTT.

The V gene is TRBV2, the J gene TRBJ2-3, with a weak D call TRBD2 (6 bases). Germline V gene sequence: CDR1 SNHLY, CDR2 FYNNEI. The V end lost 0 bases, the J end lost 4 bases, and 11 bases lay between the germline ends. The CDR3 consists of 15 residues. The CDR3 DNA reads TGTGCCAGCAGTGAAGCGCAACTAGCCGCAGATACGCAGTATTTT. Amino acids: CASSEAQLAADTQYF.

The rearrangement uses TRBV10-3 and TRBJ1-1, with TRBD1 matching over 8 bases. Germline lookup yields CDR1 ENHRY and CDR2 SYGVKD. The CDR3 extends over 16 amino acids. Unmatched junction bases numbered 10, after V lost 3 bases and J lost 4 bases. The CDR3 DNA reads as TGTGCCATCAGTGACCTCCCGGACAGGGACGCCACTGAAGCTTTCTTT. This gives the protein CAISDLPDRDATEAFF.

The V gene is TRBV7-6, the J gene TRBJ2-2, with D possibly TRBD1 on 5 matching bases. With 5 bases removed from V and 11 bases from J, the gap between germline ends came to 9 bases. The CDR3 covers 11 residues. Germline loops: CDR1 SGHVS, CDR2 FNYEAQ. CDR3 DNA: TGTGCCAGCAGCCATCAGGGAGAGCTGTTTTTT. Its protein is CASSHQGELFF.

The chain couples TRBV28 to TRBJ1-3; 7 bases fit TRBD1. This CDR3 spans 17 amino acids. Per the germline V gene, CDR1 is MDHEN and CDR2 is SYDVKM. Germline trimming cut 6 bases from V and 2 bases from J; bases unmatched to any gene: 13. Here the CDR3 reads CASRDRSVAPPGNTIYF. As DNA, the CDR3 is TGTGCCAGCAGGGACAGGTCTGTCGCCCCCCCTGGAAACACCATATATTTT. Full variable domain (missing parts from reference TRBV28 and TRBJ1-3): DVKVTQSSRYLVKRTGEKVFLECVQDMDHENMFWYRQDPGLGLRLIYFSYDVKMKEKGDIPEGYSVSREKKERFSLILESASTNQTSMYLCASRDRSVAPPGNTIYFGEGSWLTVV.

The CDR3 DNA is TGTGCCAGCAATCAGGGGGCAAGGAATCAGCCCCAGCATTTT. Protein sequence: CASNQGARNQPQHF. The chain combines TRBV6-1 with TRBJ1-5; 8 bases map to TRBD1. V was pared by 7 bases and J by 4 bases, with 6 bases of the junction left unmatched. There are 14 residues in the CDR3. Germline CDR1 MNHNS, CDR2 SASEGT.

The rearrangement links TRBV7-9 to TRBJ1-5; D is perhaps TRBD1 (5 bases). CDR1 and CDR2 from the germline V gene are SEHNR and FQNEAQ (reference sequence). V shed 3 bases and J shed 1 base, with 7 bases lying between them. This CDR3 is built from 14 residues. The CDR3 DNA reads as TGTGCCAGCAGCTTCGCAGGGAGCAATCAGCCCCAGCATTTT. This gives the protein CASSFAGSNQPQHF. The full variable domain, completed using reference TRBV7-9 and TRBJ1-5, is DTGVSQNPRHKITKRGQNVTFRCDPISEHNRLYWYRQTLGQGPEFLTYFQNEAQLEKSRLLSDRFSAERPKGSFSTLEIQRTEQGDSAMYLCASSFAGSNQPQHFGDGTRLSIL.

The chain uses TRBV15 and TRBJ1-1; D call uncertain. This CDR3 contains 13 residues. V was cut by 4 bases and J by 5 bases, with 11 bases left in between. Per germline, CDR1 LNHNV and CDR2 YYDKDF (reference sequence). The CDR3 nucleotides read TGTGCCACCAGCACTTTTTGGGAGACTGAAGCTTTCTTT. This gives the protein CATSTFWETEAFF.

The chain recombines TRBV6-5 with TRBJ1-4; D might be TRBD1 (5 bases). Looked up from germline, CDR1 is MNHEY and CDR2 is SVGAGI. V was clipped by 5 bases and J by 9 bases, with 19 bases between them. The CDR3 spans 15 residues. CDR3 in amino acids: CASSATTERGKKLFF. CDR3 nucleotide sequence: TGTGCCAGCAGTGCCACGACAGAGCGGGGAAAAAAACTGTTTTTT.

This clone was detected only a few times. The chain carries TRBV5-1 and TRBJ2-3; TRBD2 agrees at 10 bases. The CDR3 extends over 15 amino acids. The trim removed 6 bases at V and 1 base at J, leaving 5 bases unmatched. Germline lookup yields CDR1 SGHRS and CDR2 YFSETQ. For the CDR3, the DNA is TGCGCCAGCAAGCTCCTAGCGGGGGGCACAGATACGCAGTATTTT. It translates to CASKLLAGGTDTQYF. Full variable domain (outside the CDR3, taken from reference TRBV5-1 and TRBJ2-3): KAGVTQTPRYLIKTRGQQVTLSCSPISGHRSVSWYQQTPGQGLQFLFEYFSETQRNKGNFPGRFSGRQFSNSRSEMNVSTLELGDSALYLCASKLLAGGTDTQYFGPGTRLTVL.

The chain employs TRBV5-1 and TRBJ2-7; D possibly corresponds to TRBD1 (5 bases). Trimming removed 4 bases at V and 6 bases at J, with 23 bases between. The CDR3 has 16 amino acids. CDR1 is SGHRS and CDR2 is YFSETQ in the germline V gene. The CDR3 nucleotides read TGCGCCAGCAGCCTGTGGTGGGCAGGGAAGGCTACCGAGCAGTACTTC. Amino acid sequence: CASSLWWAGKATEQYF. Filled out from reference TRBV5-1 and TRBJ2-7, the complete variable domain reads KAGVTQTPRYLIKTRGQQVTLSCSPISGHRSVSWYQQTPGQGLQFLFEYFSETQRNKGNFPGRFSGRQFSNSRSEMNVSTLELGDSALYLCASSLWWAGKATEQYFGPGTRLTVT.

This clone was seen only once. The chain recombines TRBV7-9 with TRBJ2-5; 9 nucleotides align to TRBD1. Germline lookup yields CDR1 SEHNR and CDR2 FQNEAQ (reference sequence). V was pared by 3 bases and J by 5 bases, with 7 bases of the junction left unmatched. This CDR3 has 15 residues. The CDR3 sequence is CASSFPTGGAETQYF. DNA of the CDR3: TGTGCCAGCAGCTTCCCCACAGGGGGCGCGGAGACCCAGTACTTC.

V is TRBV19 and J is TRBJ1-5; possible D gene TRBD1, 5 bases. V lost 7 bases and J 6 bases, leaving 10 bases between the germline ends. The CDR3 length is 12 residues. Germline V lookup: CDR1 LNHDA, CDR2 SQIVND (reference sequence). CDR3 protein: CASTSGGQPQHF. The CDR3 nucleotides read TGTGCCAGTACGAGCGGGGGTCAGCCCCAGCATTTT.

This chain links TRBV2 with TRBJ2-5; perhaps TRBD1 as D (5 bases). V shed 3 bases and J shed 8 bases, with 7 bases lying between them. Germline V gene sequence: CDR1 SNHLY, CDR2 FYNNEI. This CDR3 comprises 11 residues. CDR3 protein: CASSEGQTQYF. The CDR3 nucleotides are TGTGCCAGCAGTGAGGGGCAAACCCAGTACTTC.

Here the CDR3 DNA reads TGTGCCAGCAGCGTAGCTCCGGGGGTCACTGAAGCTTTCTTT. This translates into CASSVAPGVTEAFF. V gene TRBV9 combines with J gene TRBJ1-1; possibly TRBD1 for D (5 bases). The CDR3 consists of 14 residues. The germline gives CDR1 SGDLS, CDR2 YYNGEE. V was pared by 0 bases and J by 4 bases, with 10 bases between.